The 28 T cell receptor beta chains presented below share a single source sample, sequenced in a study of T cell changes during pregnancy in multiple sclerosis. Assay: immunoSEQ multiplex PCR; the TCRdb copy retains only in-frame clones and omits some. Among about 70,000 clones listed, less than 95% were seen once. This sample comprised peripheral blood, obtained in the third trimester of pregnancy. Source of these receptors: a female donor with multiple sclerosis, enrolled in a pregnancy study.

The V call is TRBV2, the J call TRBJ1-5, with 7 positions matching TRBD1. The V gene end was trimmed by 4 bases and the J gene end by 1 base; junction bases not matched to a gene: 1. This CDR3 is 14 amino acids long. Germline V gene sequence: CDR1 SNHLY, CDR2 FYNNEI. CDR3 region: CASSVQGSNQPQHF. In nucleotides, the CDR3 is TGTGCCAGCAGTGTACAGGGGAGCAATCAGCCCCAGCATTTT. Full variable domain (outside the CDR3, taken from reference TRBV2 and TRBJ1-5): EPEVTQTPSHQVTQMGQEVILRCVPISNHLYFYWYRQILGQKVEFLVSFYNNEISEKSEIFDDQFSVERPDGSNFTLKIRSTKLEDSAMYFCASSVQGSNQPQHFGDGTRLSIL.

The chain has TRBV9 and TRBJ2-4; 12 bases match TRBD2. This CDR3 is 17 amino acids long. Losses at the gene ends were 4 bases for V and 6 bases for J; bases not matched to a gene: 11. CDR1 is SGDLS and CDR2 is YYNGEE in the germline V gene. CDR3 in DNA: TGTGCCAGCAGCCTTACAGCTAGCGGGGGGGCCGGAAACATTCAGTACTTC. It is translated as CASSLTASGGAGNIQYF.

The rearrangement links TRBV6-1 to TRBJ1-5; D is perhaps TRBD1 (5 bases). V was shortened by 3 bases and J by 6 bases, with 12 bases between the two germline ends. Germline V gene data show CDR1 as MNHNS and CDR2 as SASEGT. The CDR3 has 14 residues. CDR3 coding DNA: TGTGCCAGCAGTGAGACCGGGGGAGGTCAGCCCCAGCATTTT. Its protein product is CASSETGGGQPQHF.

The J gene is TRBJ1-2, the V gene TRBV5-4, with 7 bases fitting TRBD1. This CDR3 contains 14 residues. The germline V gene has CDR1 SGHNT and CDR2 YYREEE (reference sequence). J lost 9 bases, V lost 1 base, and 9 bases had no gene match. DNA of the CDR3: TGTGCCAGCAGCTTGACAGGGGCCCCCCAAAGCTACACCTTC. Its protein product is CASSLTGAPQSYTF.

The V gene is TRBV2, the J gene TRBJ2-2; D possibly corresponds to TRBD2 (7 bases). The germline gives CDR1 SNHLY, CDR2 FYNNEI. CDR3 length: 14 amino acids. Trimming took 6 bases from V and 5 from J, leaving 13 bases between them. This CDR3 is CASRGGAWTGELFF. In DNA form, the CDR3 reads TGTGCCAGCAGGGGGGGGGCCTGGACCGGGGAGCTGTTTTTT.

V usage is TRBV9 and J usage is TRBJ2-2; 8 bases fit TRBD2. The CDR3 is 17 amino acids. V shed 0 bases and J 4 bases; nucleotides not matched to a gene: 8. Germline CDR1 and CDR2: SGDLS and YYNGEE. Here the CDR3 reads CASSVGVSGVGTGELFF. In DNA form, the CDR3 reads TGTGCCAGCAGCGTAGGGGTTAGCGGGGTGGGCACCGGGGAGCTGTTTTTT.

The chain recombines TRBV27 with TRBJ2-1; D is possibly TRBD1 (5 bases). With 6 bases removed from V and 6 bases from J, the gap between germline ends came to 21 bases. Looked up from germline, CDR1 is MNHEY and CDR2 is SMNVEV (reference sequence). The CDR3 runs 16 residues. CDR3 bases: TGTGCCAGCAGCCGATCTAGGGGAATAAATTTCAATGAGCAGTTCTTC. Its protein is CASSRSRGINFNEQFF.

This chain links TRBV7-6 with TRBJ1-1; 7 nucleotides align to TRBD1. CDR3 size: 13 residues. Trimming cost V 1 base and J 4 bases; bases outside gene matches: 0. From germline, CDR1 is SGHVS and CDR2 FNYEAQ. Written as DNA, the CDR3 is TGTGCCAGCAGCTTAGGACAGGGCACTGAAGCTTTCTTT. This codes for CASSLGQGTEAFF. Supplemented by reference TRBV7-6 and TRBJ1-1, the full variable domain reads GAGVSQSPRYKVTKRGQDVALRCDPISGHVSLYWYRQALGQGPEFLTYFNYEAQQDKSGLPNDRFSAERPEGSISTLTIQRTEQRDSAMYRCASSLGQGTEAFFGQGTRLTVV.

The rearrangement uses TRBV9 and TRBJ2-3, with no clear D. V was pared by 0 bases and J by 2 bases, with 13 bases between. Germline V gene sequence: CDR1 SGDLS, CDR2 YYNGEE. This CDR3 region has 16 residues. CDR3 loop: CASSVGLGLLTDTQYF. The CDR3 DNA is TGTGCCAGCAGCGTAGGTCTAGGTCTTCTCACAGATACGCAGTATTTT.

The V and J genes are TRBV2 and TRBJ1-1, with 7 nucleotides matching TRBD1. CDR3 length: 15 amino acids. Germline CDR1 SNHLY, CDR2 FYNNEI. V dropped 5 bases and J dropped 6; count of bases not matched to a gene: 12. Here the CDR3 reads CASSSWGRGKAEAFF. CDR3 coding DNA: TGTGCCAGCAGTAGTTGGGGCAGGGGGAAAGCTGAAGCTTTCTTT.

The rearrangement joins TRBV5-4 to TRBJ2-2; perhaps TRBD2 as D (7 bases). The V gene lost 5 bases and the J gene lost 0 bases, with 11 bases spanning the gap. Looked up from germline, CDR1 is SGHNT and CDR2 is YYREEE (reference sequence). This CDR3 is 15 amino acids long. In DNA form, the CDR3 reads TGTGCCAGCAGGGGAGGGGGGACGAACACCGGGGAGCTGTTTTTT. Its translation: CASRGGGTNTGELFF.

CDR3 nucleotide sequence: TGTGCCAGCAGCTTGGGGGCGGGAGTCACCCTCGAGCAGTACTTC. Translation: CASSLGAGVTLEQYF. V is TRBV5-4 and J is TRBJ2-7, with 7 bases identical to TRBD2. V shed 0 bases and J 6 bases; nucleotides not matched to a gene: 9. The CDR3 spans 15 residues. Germline V gives CDR1 SGHNT, CDR2 YYREEE (reference sequence).

V usage is TRBV11-2 and J usage is TRBJ2-7, with TRBD1 identical over 7 bases. The CDR3 has 14 residues. Germline V gives CDR1 SGHAT, CDR2 FQNNGV. J lost 0 bases, V lost 4 bases, and 3 bases had no gene match. CDR3 sequence (DNA): TGTGCCAGCAGCTCACGGGACAGCTCCTACGAGCAGTACTTC. This encodes CASSSRDSSYEQYF.

The chain links TRBV6-5 to TRBJ2-2; TRBD1 matches 9 bases. Germline V gives CDR1 MNHEY, CDR2 SVGAGI. Trimming at V came to 4 bases and at J to 6 bases, leaving 9 bases not matched to a gene. The CDR3 extends over 16 amino acids. The DNA of the CDR3 is TGTGCCAGCAGTTCCCGTTCCGGGACAGGGCCCGGGGAGCTGTTTTTT. Translation: CASSSRSGTGPGELFF.

This rearrangement joins TRBV7-8 to TRBJ2-7; 8 bases line up with TRBD1. This CDR3 has 15 residues. Trimming at V came to 4 bases and at J to 3 bases, leaving 8 bases not matched to a gene. CDR1 is SGHVS, CDR2 FQNEAQ, per germline. CDR3 nucleotide sequence: TGTGCCAGCAGCTCACAGGGGGTTGGTGTCTACGAGCAGTACTTC. Translation: CASSSQGVGVYEQYF.

The rearrangement joins TRBV7-3 to TRBJ1-2, with 7 bases fitting TRBD1. The germline V gene has CDR1 SGHTA and CDR2 FQGTGA. This CDR3 region has 13 residues. V lost 4 bases, J lost 5 bases, and 4 bases stayed unmatched. The CDR3 sequence is CASSWGQSYGYTF. DNA for the CDR3: TGTGCCAGCAGCTGGGGACAGTCATATGGCTACACCTTC.

This chain connects TRBV6-4 to TRBJ1-5; maybe TRBD1 (6 bases). This CDR3 is built from 14 residues. Trimming stripped 0 bases from V and 7 bases from J, with 10 bases between. Germline assignment: CDR1 MRHNA and CDR2 SNTAGT. The CDR3: CASSDSPGGQPQHF. In DNA, the CDR3 is TGTGCCAGCAGTGACTCGCCGGGGGGCCAGCCCCAGCATTTT.

The chain is built from TRBV5-4 and TRBJ1-2; D is ambiguous. Germline CDR1 SGHNT, CDR2 YYREEE (reference sequence). Trimming removed 0 bases at V and 4 bases at J, with 7 bases between. This CDR3 has 13 amino acids. CDR3 amino acids: CASSLELSYGYTF. In DNA form, the CDR3 reads TGTGCCAGCAGCTTGGAATTGAGCTATGGCTACACCTTC.

The gene calls are TRBV6-1 and TRBJ1-2, with D perhaps matching TRBD1 (5 bases). This CDR3 is built from 13 residues. Germline V lookup: CDR1 MNHNS, CDR2 SASEGT. V lost 6 bases to trimming and J lost 5 bases, with 13 bases between them. The CDR3 DNA is TGTGCCAGCAGGATAGACAGCTCTTATGGCTACACCTTC. Its translation: CASRIDSSYGYTF.

This clone was counted once. The genes are TRBV29-1 and TRBJ1-1; tentatively, D is TRBD1 (6 bases). The CDR3 runs 12 residues. With 7 bases removed from V and 4 bases from J, the gap between germline ends came to 13 bases. CDR1 and CDR2 from the germline V gene are SQVTM and ANQGSEA. The CDR3 DNA is TGCAGCGCTGGGGGGGGGCTCACTGAAGCTTTCTTT. Protein: CSAGGGLTEAFF.

The genes are TRBV15 and TRBJ1-4; the D gene is possibly TRBD1 (6 bases). This CDR3 has 15 residues. The germline CDR1 and CDR2 sequences are LNHNV and YYDKDF (reference sequence). V lost 4 bases and J 5 bases, leaving 14 bases between the germline ends. CDR3 amino acids: CATSNPGVLNEKLFF. DNA for the CDR3: TGTGCCACCAGCAACCCAGGGGTCCTGAATGAAAAACTGTTTTTT.

CDR3 DNA sequence: TGTGCCAGCAGTTACGGGCAGAGACATAATTCACCCCTCCACTTT. This encodes CASSYGQRHNSPLHF. The chain combines TRBV6-5 with TRBJ1-6; D is unclear. There are 15 residues in the CDR3. V lost 2 bases to trimming and J lost 5 bases, with 10 bases between them. CDR1 MNHEY and CDR2 SVGAGI come from the germline V gene.

This clone was seen once. This rearrangement joins TRBV4-3 to TRBJ1-2; TRBD1 agrees at 7 bases. The J segment lost 8 bases and the V segment lost 1 base, leaving 7 bases of the junction unmatched. The CDR3 length is 14 residues. CDR1 and CDR2 (germline): LGHNA, YSLEER. CDR3 sequence reads: CASSQVEGAGGYTF. CDR3 nucleotides: TGCGCCAGCAGCCAAGTCGAGGGGGCGGGCGGCTACACCTTC.

The chain couples TRBV9 to TRBJ2-3; 7 bases are shared with TRBD2. V lost 0 bases, J lost 0 bases, and 1 base stayed unmatched. The CDR3 is made up of 15 amino acids. The germline CDR1 and CDR2 sequences are SGDLS and YYNGEE. DNA for the CDR3: TGTGCCAGCAGCGTAGGGGGAGGGAGCACAGATACGCAGTATTTT. As protein: CASSVGGGSTDTQYF.

The chain employs TRBV6-4 and TRBJ2-1, with a possible D match to TRBD1 (7 bases). Germline loops: CDR1 MRHNA, CDR2 SNTAGT. This CDR3 spans 15 amino acids. The germline V and J ends were trimmed by 3 bases and 9 bases, with 18 bases remaining between them. The CDR3 region is CASSERGSGGSEQFF. CDR3 in DNA: TGTGCCAGCAGTGAGCGGGGATCAGGGGGTAGTGAGCAGTTCTTC.

The V gene is TRBV14, the J gene TRBJ1-2; D is perhaps TRBD1 (5 bases). V lost 1 base to trimming and J lost 2 bases, with 5 bases between them. There are 13 residues in the CDR3. Germline assignment: CDR1 SGHDN and CDR2 FVKESK. Written as DNA, the CDR3 is TGTGCCAGCAGCCAAGGGACAAACTATGGCTACACCTTC. Amino acid sequence: CASSQGTNYGYTF. The variable domain in full, completed from reference TRBV14 and TRBJ1-2, reads EAGVTQFPSHSVIEKGQTVTLRCDPISGHDNLYWYRRVMGKEIKFLLHFVKESKQDESGMPNNRFLAERTGGTYSTLKVQPAELEDSGVYFCASSQGTNYGYTFGSGTRLTVV.

The table lists this clone with a count of one. The rearrangement links TRBV4-3 to TRBJ1-1; D might be TRBD1 (5 bases). CDR1 is LGHNA, CDR2 YSLEER, per germline. This CDR3 spans 18 amino acids. V lost 0 bases to trimming and J lost 0 bases, with 17 bases between them. The CDR3 region is CASSQEYAGLVMNTEAFF. CDR3 in DNA: TGCGCCAGCAGCCAAGAATATGCAGGGCTGGTCATGAACACTGAAGCTTTCTTT.

This sequence joins TRBV9 and TRBJ2-5; 11 bases fit TRBD2. Germline CDR1 reads SGDLS; CDR2 reads YYNGEE. This CDR3 spans 16 amino acids. J gave up 2 bases and V 2 bases, and 5 bases lay outside the gene matches. CDR3 sequence (DNA): TGTGCCAGCAGCGTGGGGACTAGCGGTATTCAAGAGACCCAGTACTTC. It codes for CASSVGTSGIQETQYF.